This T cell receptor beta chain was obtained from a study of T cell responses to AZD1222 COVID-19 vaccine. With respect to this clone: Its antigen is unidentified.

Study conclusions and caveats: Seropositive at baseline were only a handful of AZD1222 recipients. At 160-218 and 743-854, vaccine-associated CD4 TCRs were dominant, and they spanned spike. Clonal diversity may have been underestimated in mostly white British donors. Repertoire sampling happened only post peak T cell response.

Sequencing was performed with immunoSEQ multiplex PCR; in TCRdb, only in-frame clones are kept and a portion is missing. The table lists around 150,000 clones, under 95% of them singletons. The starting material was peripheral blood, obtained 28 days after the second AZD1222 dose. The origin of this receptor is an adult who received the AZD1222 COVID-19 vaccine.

DNA for the CDR3: TGTGCCAGCAGTTTATCTGCGGGAGGGAGTGCTAGCACAGATACGCAGTATTTT. As protein: CASSLSAGGSASTDTQYF. The chain carries TRBV28 and TRBJ2-3, with TRBD2 identical over 9 bases. The junction had 8 bases not matched to a gene; V was cut back by 1 base and J by 0 bases. The CDR3 is 18 amino acids. Germline assignment: CDR1 MDHEN and CDR2 SYDVKM.